The TCR beta chain under discussion was sequenced for a study of T-cell reconstitution after alpha-beta-depleted transplantation in children. The V gene end was trimmed by 11 bases and the J gene end by 6 bases; junction bases not matched to a gene: 10. The CDR3 length is 13 residues. CDR1 is SEHNR and CDR2 is FQNEAQ in the germline V gene (reference sequence). This clonotype showed up many times. Its specificity is not known. Findings and caveats of the study: Newly produced T cells mostly accounted for T-cell counts and diversity one year post-transplant. Where some patients showed high TCRbeta diversity at day 60, it came from recipient T cells and thymic progenitors that had survived. Reportedly, only several hundred clones from non-depleted graft cells drove alpha-beta T-cell counts at about two months.

Molecular barcoding with unique molecular identifiers was used for the TCRbeta library. One entry per CDR3 protein results from TCRdb running MiXCR on the PCR reads. The sample holds around 700,000 distinct CDR3 sequences, about 12% seen once. The chain carries TRBV7-9 and TRBJ2-1; TRBD1 matches at 7 bases. The origin of this receptor is a girl aged 2-10 years with congenital amegakaryocytic thrombocytopenia, due to receive a stem cell transplant. Sequencing used PBMCs, obtained before TCRalphabeta/CD19-depleted stem cell transplant. The CDR3, as DNA: TGTGCCTCACAGGGGACGACTCGCAATGAGCAGTTCTTC. This translates into CASQGTTRNEQFF.